These 25 T cell receptor beta chains originate from one sample sequenced in a study of blood T cell repertoires in COVID-19. Generated by immunoSEQ multiplex PCR, the TCRdb table keeps only in-frame clones and is missing some. This repertoire shows more than 200,000 clones, less than 90% found once; its top ten account for 4.2%. The sequenced sample consisted of peripheral blood. Receptor source: a man in his sixties with acute or convalescent COVID-19.

CDR3 protein: CASSYSTGGGGYTF. Written as DNA, the CDR3 is TGTGCCAGCAGTTACTCGACAGGGGGTGGTGGCTACACCTTC. This chain uses TRBV6-5 with TRBJ1-2, with 9 positions matching TRBD1. The V gene's germline CDR1 is MNHEY and CDR2 SVGAGI. The trim removed 0 bases at V and 7 bases at J, leaving 3 bases unmatched. The length of the CDR3 is 14 residues.

V gene TRBV6-4 combines with J gene TRBJ2-7; possible D gene TRBD2, 6 bases. CDR3 size: 16 residues. Per the germline V gene, CDR1 is MRHNA and CDR2 is SNTAGT. Trimming left V 5 bases short and J 2 bases short, with 19 bases between. DNA for the CDR3: TGTGCCAGCAGTCCCCTCGGGCGGGACCTACCCTACGAGCAGTACTTC. Encoded protein: CASSPLGRDLPYEQYF.

The V and J genes are TRBV19 and TRBJ2-2; no clear D gene. Trimming took off 7 bases at V and 2 bases at J, with 11 bases between the two ends. The CDR3 has 14 amino acids. CDR1 and CDR2 from the germline V gene are LNHDA and SQIVND (reference sequence). CDR3: CASIGTANTGELFF. In nucleotides, the CDR3 is TGTGCCAGTATTGGAACAGCTAACACCGGGGAGCTGTTTTTT.

This chain joins TRBV25-1 and TRBJ1-6, with D perhaps TRBD1 (6 bases). This CDR3 is built from 14 residues. Germline V gives CDR1 MGHDK, CDR2 SYGVNS. V was shortened by 2 bases and J by 8 bases, with 10 bases between the two germline ends. CDR3 coding DNA: TGTGCCAGCAGTGAAATGGACAGCCATTCACCCCTCCACTTT. This gives the protein CASSEMDSHSPLHF.

The genes are TRBV11-2 and TRBJ1-4; TRBD1 aligns across 8 bases. The V gene's germline CDR1 is SGHAT and CDR2 FQNNGV. The CDR3 contains 15 residues. The V and J ends lost 5 bases and 7 bases, in that order; junction bases with no gene match: 9. Written as DNA, the CDR3 is TGTGCCAGCAGCACGTACCGGGACAGGTCTGAAAAACTGTTTTTT. Amino acid sequence: CASSTYRDRSEKLFF.

This clone was seen more than once but under ten times. This chain joins TRBV18 and TRBJ1-2; TRBD1 matches 8 bases. Germline assignment: CDR1 KGHSH and CDR2 LQKENI. The CDR3 loop spans 15 amino acids. The junction had 6 bases not matched to a gene; V was cut back by 2 bases and J by 4 bases. The CDR3 bases are TGTGCCAGCTCACCATTTCAGGGGGCGGCCTATGGCTACACCTTC. The encoded protein is CASSPFQGAAYGYTF.

This sequence joins TRBV10-3 and TRBJ2-2; D unresolved. V was pared by 2 bases and J by 3 bases, with 16 bases between. The CDR3 runs to 17 residues. Germline CDR1 and CDR2: ENHRY and SYGVKD. CDR3: CAISETGYAVDTGELFF. The CDR3, as DNA: TGTGCCATCAGTGAGACGGGTTACGCAGTCGACACCGGGGAGCTGTTTTTT.

CDR3 region: CASNTGFSYNEQFF. The CDR3 coding sequence is TGTGCCAGCAACACAGGGTTCTCCTACAATGAGCAGTTCTTC. V is TRBV7-9 and J is TRBJ2-1; maybe TRBD1 (6 bases). V was clipped by 7 bases and J by 0 bases, with 10 bases between them. The CDR3 is 14 amino acids. Germline V gene sequence: CDR1 SEHNR, CDR2 FQNEAQ (reference sequence).

This rearrangement joins TRBV5-5 to TRBJ2-7; possibly TRBD2 for D (5 bases). Between the trimmed V and J ends, which lost 2 bases and 4 bases, there was a span of 7 bases. The CDR3 runs to 12 residues. Germline V gene sequence: CDR1 SGHKS, CDR2 YYEKEE (reference sequence). CDR3 in amino acids: CASSFRGYEQYF. The CDR3 DNA follows: TGTGCCAGCAGCTTTCGGGGTTACGAGCAGTACTTC.

This clone was seen a handful of times. V usage is TRBV11-3 and J usage is TRBJ2-1; D may be TRBD1 (5 bases). This CDR3 region has 16 residues. Looked up from germline, CDR1 is SGHNT and CDR2 is YENEEA. V was pared by 6 bases and J by 3 bases, with 18 bases between. For the CDR3, the DNA is TGTGCCAGCAGTTCACCCGACAGTCTCCTCTACAATGAGCAGTTCTTC. It codes for CASSSPDSLLYNEQFF.

V usage is TRBV28 and J usage is TRBJ2-2; 8 positions match TRBD2. Trimming took 4 bases from V and 4 from J; bases not matched to a gene: 5. The CDR3 extends over 15 amino acids. Germline CDR1 is MDHEN and CDR2 is SYDVKM. CDR3 protein: CASSSAGEGTGELFF. The CDR3, as DNA: TGTGCCAGCAGTTCAGCGGGGGAGGGCACCGGGGAGCTGTTTTTT.

V and J are TRBV11-3 and TRBJ2-3, with D tentatively TRBD2 (6 bases). The CDR3 has 17 residues. Per germline, CDR1 SGHNT and CDR2 YENEEA. V lost 3 bases, J lost 2 bases, and 18 bases lay in between. The CDR3, as DNA: TGTGCCAGCAGCTTGGGTACTAGCAGGAATTACACAGATACGCAGTATTTT. Protein: CASSLGTSRNYTDTQYF.

The chain has TRBV7-9 and TRBJ2-7; D is uncertain. Trimming took 2 bases from V and 2 from J, leaving 19 bases between them. The CDR3 has 17 residues. Looked up from germline, CDR1 is SEHNR and CDR2 is FQNEAQ (reference sequence). The CDR3 is CASSLSQRFRSTYEQYF. CDR3 coding DNA: TGTGCCAGCAGCTTATCCCAACGCTTTAGGAGCACCTACGAGCAGTACTTC.

The chain uses TRBV5-1 and TRBJ2-1; 8 bases align to TRBD2. J was trimmed by 7 bases and V by 4 bases; bases with no gene match: 16. Germline values: CDR1 SGHRS, CDR2 YFSETQ. The CDR3 spans 17 residues. The DNA of the CDR3 is TGCGCCAGCAGCGCTTGGAATCTGGCGGGGGGTGGGAATGAGCAGTTCTTC. This translates into CASSAWNLAGGGNEQFF. Complete variable domain (other parts from reference TRBV5-1 and TRBJ2-1): KAGVTQTPRYLIKTRGQQVTLSCSPISGHRSVSWYQQTPGQGLQFLFEYFSETQRNKGNFPGRFSGRQFSNSRSEMNVSTLELGDSALYLCASSAWNLAGGGNEQFFGPGTRLTVL.

The chain carries TRBV7-2 and TRBJ2-7; D may be TRBD2 (6 bases). Germline V CDR1 and CDR2: SGHTA, FQGNSA. Trimming cost V 4 bases and J 1 base, with 8 bases left between them. This CDR3 region has 13 residues. This chain's CDR3 is CASSWDLSYEQYF. In nucleotides, the CDR3 is TGTGCCAGCAGCTGGGACTTATCCTACGAGCAGTACTTC.

The J gene is TRBJ1-1, the V gene TRBV6-5; the match to TRBD1 covers 7 bases. The CDR3 is 13 residues long. With V trimmed by 6 bases and J by 0 bases, 1 base remained unmatched. CDR1 and CDR2 (germline): MNHEY, SVGAGI. CDR3 loop: CASRDRLNTEAFF. In nucleotides, the CDR3 is TGTGCCAGCAGGGACAGGCTGAACACTGAAGCTTTCTTT.

This chain connects TRBV28 to TRBJ2-3; D possibly corresponds to TRBD2 (6 bases). The ends were cut back, 7 bases at V and 6 bases at J, with 17 bases in the middle. Germline V gene lookup returns CDR1 MDHEN and CDR2 SYDVKM. This CDR3 is built from 14 residues. CDR3 sequence: CASISGAGWDTQYF. The DNA for the CDR3 is TGTGCCAGCATAAGTGGCGCGGGATGGGATACGCAGTATTTT.

V usage is TRBV7-3 and J usage is TRBJ2-2; D unclear. Per germline, CDR1 SGHTA and CDR2 FQGTGA. CDR3 length: 12 residues. With 4 bases removed from V and 3 bases from J, the gap between germline ends came to 3 bases. The CDR3 protein is CASSSYTGELFF. As DNA, the CDR3 is TGTGCCAGCAGCTCCTACACCGGGGAGCTGTTTTTT.

The chain carries TRBV18 and TRBJ1-1; tentative D call: TRBD1 (6 bases). Trimming stripped 3 bases from V and 6 bases from J, with 17 bases between. The CDR3 is 15 amino acids. Germline V gene data show CDR1 as KGHSH and CDR2 as LQKENI. The CDR3 DNA is TGTGCCAGCTCACCGAACCGGGACACTGGCTCTGAAGCTTTCTTT. This translates into CASSPNRDTGSEAFF. Based on the CDR3 plus reference TRBV18 and TRBJ1-1, the full variable domain is NAGVMQNPRHLVRRRGQEARLRCSPMKGHSHVYWYRQLPEEGLKFMVYLQKENIIDESGMPKERFSAEFPKEGPSILRIQQVVRGDSAAYFCASSPNRDTGSEAFFGQGTRLTVV.

The rearrangement uses TRBV2 and TRBJ2-1, with 15 bases aligning to TRBD2. Germline assignment: CDR1 SNHLY and CDR2 FYNNEI. J was trimmed by 9 bases and V by 5 bases; bases with no gene match: 5. The CDR3 length is 15 residues. The CDR3 sequence is CASSSRTSGGVEQFF. In nucleotides, the CDR3 is TGTGCCAGCAGTTCACGGACTAGCGGGGGGGTTGAGCAGTTCTTC.

This clone was found once. This chain joins TRBV20-1 and TRBJ2-1, with 8 positions matching TRBD2. The CDR3 sequence is 14 residues long. Losses at the gene ends were 3 bases for V and 5 bases for J; bases not matched to a gene: 6. The germline V gene has CDR1 DFQATT and CDR2 SNEGSKA (reference sequence). In nucleotides, the CDR3 is TGCAGTGCTAGTGTGGCGGGGGGAAACAATGAGCAGTTCTTC. This translates into CSASVAGGNNEQFF.

This clone has more than one count but fewer than ten. The chain uses TRBV30 and TRBJ1-4; 7 bases align to TRBD1. The CDR3 is 15 amino acids. Unmatched junction bases numbered 8, after V lost 3 bases and J lost 4 bases. The germline gives CDR1 GTSNPN, CDR2 SVGIG (reference sequence). The DNA of the CDR3 is TGTGCCTGGAGCCCCCGGACAGGCTATAATGAAAAACTGTTTTTT. It is translated as CAWSPRTGYNEKLFF.

V is TRBV12-5 and J is TRBJ2-4; TRBD2 agrees at 7 bases. Germline-derived CDR1 and CDR2 are LGHNT and FRNRAP. The length of the CDR3 is 13 residues. The junction had 2 bases not matched to a gene; V was cut back by 2 bases and J by 7 bases. The CDR3 spells CASGLSGTNIQYF. The CDR3 bases are TGTGCTAGTGGTTTGAGCGGGACGAACATTCAGTACTTC.

This chain joins TRBV28 and TRBJ2-2; D is unclear. The length of the CDR3 is 12 residues. From germline, CDR1 is MDHEN and CDR2 SYDVKM. The V end was cut by 7 bases, the J end by 5 bases, with 8 bases between. CDR3 in amino acids: CASTMRTGELFF. The CDR3 DNA sequence: TGTGCCAGCACCATGAGGACCGGGGAGCTGTTTTTT. Complete variable domain (other parts from reference TRBV28 and TRBJ2-2): DVKVTQSSRYLVKRTGEKVFLECVQDMDHENMFWYRQDPGLGLRLIYFSYDVKMKEKGDIPEGYSVSREKKERFSLILESASTNQTSMYLCASTMRTGELFFGEGSRLTVL.

The V call is TRBV7-3, the J call TRBJ1-2; tentative D call: TRBD1 (5 bases). The CDR3 contains 16 residues. V gave up 1 base and J gave up 4 bases, with 16 bases separating them. Germline CDR1 SGHTA, CDR2 FQGTGA. The DNA for the CDR3 is TGTGCCAGCAGCTTAAGCAGGGTGAAGGGAGGCTATGGCTACACCTTC. Its translation: CASSLSRVKGGYGYTF.